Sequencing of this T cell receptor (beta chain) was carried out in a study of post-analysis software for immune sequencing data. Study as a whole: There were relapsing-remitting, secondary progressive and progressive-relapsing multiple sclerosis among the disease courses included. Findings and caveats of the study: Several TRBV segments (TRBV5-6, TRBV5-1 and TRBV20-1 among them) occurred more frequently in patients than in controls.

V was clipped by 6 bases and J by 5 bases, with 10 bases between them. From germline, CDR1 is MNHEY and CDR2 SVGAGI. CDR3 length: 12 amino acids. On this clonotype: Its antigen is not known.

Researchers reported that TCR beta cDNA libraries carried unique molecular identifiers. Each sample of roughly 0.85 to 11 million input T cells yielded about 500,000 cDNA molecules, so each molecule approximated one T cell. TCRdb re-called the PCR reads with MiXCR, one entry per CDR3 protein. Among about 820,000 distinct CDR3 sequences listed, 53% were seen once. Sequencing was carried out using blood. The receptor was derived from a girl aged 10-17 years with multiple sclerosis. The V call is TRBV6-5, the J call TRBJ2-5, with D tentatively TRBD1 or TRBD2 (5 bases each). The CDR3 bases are TGTGCCAGCAGCCCAGGGACGGAGACCCAGTACTTC. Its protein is CASSPGTETQYF.